This paragraph reports one TCR beta chain. This PCR relied on a set of 60 Vbeta primers and 13 Jbeta primers. TCRdb's table, derived via immunoSEQ multiplex PCR, lists solely in-frame clones and lacks some. The data show about 98,000 clones, with roughly 80% seen just once and around 15% held by the top ten. The CDR3 covers 15 residues. Germline V CDR1 and CDR2: MNHNS, SASEGT. With 0 bases clipped from V and 2 bases from J, the junction kept 1 base outside the gene matches. This entry belongs to a study of cytomegalovirus exposure and HLA in healthy donors. This sequence originates from a man aged 55 to 69 in good health and CMV-seropositive. V gene TRBV6-1 combines with J gene TRBJ2-7; the match to TRBD2 covers 10 bases. Sequences were obtained from PBMCs. DNA for the CDR3: TGTGCCAGCAGTGAAGCGCTAGCGGGGGCCTACGAGCAGTACTTC. It translates to CASSEALAGAYEQYF.